These 15 T cell receptor beta chains share one sample of origin, sequenced in a study of CD8 T cells in ankylosing spondylitis. Study-wide points: Blood of patients with ankylosing spondylitis appeared to be characterized by a TCR beta motif of eight highly homologous variants.

TCRdb fed the 5' RACE reads into MiXCR, producing one record per CDR3 protein. The sample lists 100,000 to 150,000 distinct CDR3 sequences; roughly a sixth were seen once. Antigens for these TCRs are unknown. The sequenced material came from blood, either unsorted or a sorted T cell fraction (not recorded which). The source of these receptors is a male donor with ankylosing spondylitis.

V and J are TRBV27 and TRBJ1-6; D gene uncertain. The CDR3 runs to 12 residues. CDR1 is MNHEY and CDR2 is SMNVEV in the germline V gene (reference sequence). The V and J ends lost 6 bases and 6 bases respectively, with 6 bases between them. For the CDR3, the DNA is TGTGCCAGCAGGGAGGGTAATTCACCCCTCCACTTT. As protein: CASREGNSPLHF.

This clonotype was seen a few times. The gene calls are TRBV6-2 or TRBV6-3 and TRBJ2-5, with 7 bases that match TRBD2. The V segment lost 2 bases and the J segment 0 bases; nucleotides outside the gene matches: 9. CDR1 is MNHEY, CDR2 SVGEGT, per germline. The CDR3 loop spans 17 amino acids. This CDR3 reads CASSYKPSGGNQETQYF. For the CDR3, the DNA is TGTGCCAGCAGTTACAAACCTAGCGGAGGGAACCAAGAGACCCAGTACTTC.

This clonotype appeared many times. The gene calls are TRBV12-3 or TRBV12-4 and TRBJ1-4; 7 bases map to TRBD1. V lost 10 bases and J lost 6; bases outside the gene matches: 8. The CDR3 has 13 residues. This chain's CDR3 is CATTGTEDEKLFF. CDR3 coding DNA: TGTGCCACAACCGGGACAGAAGATGAAAAACTGTTTTTT.

This clonotype was picked up a small number of times. The genes are TRBV4-1 and TRBJ1-1; D uncertain. Trimming removed 5 bases from V and 3 bases from J, with 10 bases in between. CDR1 and CDR2 from the germline V gene are MGHRA and YSYEKL. This CDR3 region has 13 residues. The CDR3 loop is CASSERRYTEAFF. The CDR3 region has the DNA TGCGCCAGCAGCGAAAGGAGGTACACTGAAGCTTTCTTT.

The chain employs TRBV7-9 and TRBJ2-1; 9 bases map to TRBD1. Germline CDR1 is SEHNR and CDR2 is FQNEAQ (reference sequence). This CDR3 region has 13 residues. Losses at the gene ends were 8 bases for V and 8 bases for J; bases not matched to a gene: 7. CDR3 nucleotide sequence: TGTGCCAGCTCCGGACAGGGGAGCCATGAGCAGTTCTTC. Translated: CASSGQGSHEQFF.

V usage is TRBV9 and J usage is TRBJ2-7, with 8 positions matching TRBD2. Unmatched junction bases numbered 6, after V lost 0 bases and J lost 4 bases. CDR1 and CDR2 (germline): SGDLS, YYNGEE. This CDR3 contains 15 residues. CDR3 sequence reads: CASSVDGTSRYEQYF. CDR3 DNA: TGTGCCAGCAGCGTAGATGGGACTAGTCGGTACGAGCAGTACTTC.

The rearrangement uses TRBV6-5 and TRBJ2-2; 13 bases map to TRBD2. The junction had 7 bases not matched to a gene; V was cut back by 4 bases and J by 2 bases. The V gene's germline CDR1 is MNHEY and CDR2 SVGAGI. This CDR3 has 18 residues. The DNA of the CDR3 is TGTGCCAGCAGTTCCAGACTAGCGGGAGGCATAAACACCGGGGAGCTGTTTTTT. Translating it yields CASSSRLAGGINTGELFF.

This clonotype was detected only a few times. The genes are TRBV7-8 and TRBJ2-2; TRBD2 might be the D (5 bases). V was pared by 5 bases and J by 0 bases, with 10 bases between. Germline CDR1 is SGHVS and CDR2 is FQNEAQ. This CDR3 region has 15 residues. The CDR3 sequence: CASSPYGANTGELFF. CDR3 in DNA: TGTGCCAGCAGCCCGTACGGGGCGAACACCGGGGAGCTGTTTTTT.

The rearrangement uses TRBV6-1 and TRBJ1-2; TRBD1 matches at 9 bases. The CDR3 runs 17 residues. V lost 4 bases and J lost 4; bases outside the gene matches: 13. Germline V gene lookup returns CDR1 MNHNS and CDR2 SASEGT. As DNA, the CDR3 is TGTGCCAGCAGTGCTTCCGGGACAGGGCCCCTTTTCTATGGCTACACCTTC. It encodes CASSASGTGPLFYGYTF.

The rearrangement joins TRBV2 to TRBJ2-7, with D unresolved. Looked up from germline, CDR1 is SNHLY and CDR2 is FYNNEI. The CDR3 contains 9 residues. V gave up 10 bases and J gave up 6 bases, with 7 bases separating them. The CDR3 reads CATSLEQYF. CDR3 coding DNA: TGTGCCACCTCCCTCGAGCAGTACTTC.

This clonotype was counted a few times. The CDR3 sequence: CSVIKLDRAYGYTF. CDR3 nucleotides: TGCAGCGTAATTAAATTGGACAGGGCCTATGGCTACACCTTC. This rearrangement joins TRBV29-1 to TRBJ1-2, with 8 bases matching TRBD1. CDR1 SQVTM and CDR2 ANQGSEA come from the germline V gene. There are 14 residues in the CDR3. Trimming at V came to 6 bases and at J to 4 bases, leaving 10 bases not matched to a gene. Full variable domain (outside the CDR3, taken from reference TRBV29-1 and TRBJ1-2): SAVISQKPSRDICQRGTSLTIQCQVDSQVTMMFWYRQQPGQSLTLIATANQGSEATYESGFVIDKFPISRPNLTFSTLTVSNMSPEDSSIYLCSVIKLDRAYGYTFGSGTRLTVV.

V and J are TRBV7-9 and TRBJ2-3, with D uncertain. The CDR3 is made up of 13 amino acids. Germline CDR1 reads SEHNR; CDR2 reads FQNEAQ (reference sequence). Trimming stripped 6 bases from V and 0 bases from J, with 7 bases between. The DNA for the CDR3 is TGTGCCAGCAGTTTTCCTAGCACAGATACGCAGTATTTT. This encodes CASSFPSTDTQYF.

The chain carries TRBV7-9 and TRBJ2-3; D is uncertain. CDR1 is SEHNR, CDR2 FQNEAQ, per germline (reference sequence). There are 17 residues in the CDR3. Between the trimmed V and J ends, which lost 1 base and 0 bases, there was a span of 14 bases. In DNA, the CDR3 is TGTGCCAGCAGCTTAGAGCCTGGAATTCGCAGCACAGATACGCAGTATTTT. Its protein product is CASSLEPGIRSTDTQYF.

This clonotype was counted many times. The chain has TRBV11-1 and TRBJ2-1; 9 bases agree with TRBD2. The length of the CDR3 is 18 residues. Germline V gene lookup returns CDR1 SGHAT and CDR2 FQDESV (reference sequence). V gave up 10 bases and J gave up 2 bases; unmatched junction bases: 18. CDR3 coding DNA: TGTGCCACCCTCGCGAAGGGTCTAGCGGGAACTACCTACAATGAGCAGTTCTTC. Its protein product is CATLAKGLAGTTYNEQFF.

This clonotype came up many times. The V gene is TRBV27, the J gene TRBJ2-7; no firm D call. This CDR3 region has 13 residues. Trimming left V 2 bases short and J 4 bases short, with 9 bases between. Looked up from germline, CDR1 is MNHEY and CDR2 is SMNVEV (reference sequence). Here the CDR3 reads CASSLTGPYEQYF. CDR3 nucleotides: TGTGCCAGCAGTTTAACCGGGCCGTACGAGCAGTACTTC.